The clone carrying this T cell receptor beta chain was picked up many times. The data derive from a study of identical twins. CDR1 MGHRA and CDR2 YSYEKL come from the germline V gene. This CDR3 comprises 19 residues. Trimming pared 1 base from V and 7 bases from J, leaving 23 bases between. After template switching added a universal primer site, the resulting cDNA carried unique molecular identifiers. TCRdb independently ran MiXCR on the 5' RACE reads; one entry per CDR3 protein. The table shows about 240,000 distinct CDR3 sequences, with roughly a tenth occurring only once. The sequence was obtained from a man aged 50-59 years in good health. The genes are TRBV4-1 and TRBJ1-6, with a weak D call TRBD1 (6 bases). Sequences were obtained from memory T cells sorted from blood. CDR3 protein: CASSQGRDMTGRRNSPLHF. DNA of the CDR3: TGCGCCAGCAGCCAAGGTCGGGATATGACAGGACGAAGAAATTCACCCCTCCACTTT.